A selection of T cell receptor beta chains follows, all from one sample in a study of human T cells and chemical hapten exposure. TCRdb re-analysed the RACE reads in MiXCR, keeping a single row per CDR3 protein. This table has tens of thousands of distinct CDR3 sequences, roughly a tenth appearing once. Sequencing used whole blood, obtained in connection with sensitization to the hapten diphenylcyclopropenone (DPC). These receptors were taken from a middle-aged man with alopecia areata. Some clones in this sample may be carry-over from other donors' samples. Each CDR3 is given with its conserved first and last residue. D genes are given only for firm matches. Some rows mark clone size as missing; the rest say once, few, many or name a class of expanded clone.

D gene: NA
V gene: TRBV24-1
clone size: NA
J gene: TRBJ2-3
CDR3 DNA: TGTGCCACCCAGACCGATACAGGGACAGATACGCAGTATTTT
CDR3 protein: CATQTDTGTDTQYF

D gene: NA
V gene: TRBV29-1
clone size: few
J gene: TRBJ1-1
CDR3 DNA: TGCAGCGTTGTTAGGTGGAACACTGAAGCTTTCTTT
CDR3 protein: CSVVRWNTEAFF

D gene: NA
V gene: TRBV5-1
clone size: few
J gene: TRBJ1-3
CDR3 DNA: TGCGCCAGCAGTATGAGCTCTGGAAACACCATATATTTT
CDR3 protein: CASSMSSGNTIYF

D gene: NA
V gene: TRBV30
clone size: medium-sized
J gene: TRBJ1-1
CDR3 DNA: TGTGCCTGGAGTACGACAGTTAACACTGAAGCTTTCTTT
CDR3 protein: CAWSTTVNTEAFF

D gene: NA
V gene: TRBV29-1
clone size: NA
J gene: TRBJ2-7
CDR3 DNA: TGCAGCACGGTGCAGGGGAATCGCGAGCAGTACTTC
CDR3 protein: CSTVQGNREQYF

D gene: NA
V gene: TRBV29-1
clone size: NA
J gene: TRBJ2-7
CDR3 DNA: TGCAGCGTTGGAGGCTTTCACGAGCAGTACTTC
CDR3 protein: CSVGGFHEQYF

D gene: NA
V gene: TRBV6-2/TRBV6-3
clone size: few
J gene: TRBJ2-2
CDR3 DNA: TGTGCCAGCGGAAGCGGGTCTCGAAGCGGGGAGCTGTTTTTT
CDR3 protein: CASGSGSRSGELFF

D gene: TRBD2
V gene: TRBV28
clone size: NA
J gene: TRBJ2-1
CDR3 DNA: TGTGCCAGCACCGCCGGACTAGCGGGGGGGAATGAGCAGTTCTTC
CDR3 protein: CASTAGLAGGNEQFF

D gene: NA
V gene: TRBV11-2
clone size: many
J gene: TRBJ1-5
CDR3 DNA: TGTGCCAGCAGCTTCGCCGGGAACGAGCCCCAGCATTTT
CDR3 protein: CASSFAGNEPQHF

D gene: NA
V gene: TRBV10-3
clone size: NA
J gene: TRBJ2-6
CDR3 DNA: TGTGCCATTGACTCTGGGGCCAACGTCCTGACTTTC
CDR3 protein: CAIDSGANVLTF

D gene: NA
V gene: TRBV5-5
clone size: many
J gene: TRBJ2-3
CDR3 DNA: TGTGCCAGCAGCTCAAACCCCTTTTTAGGCACAGATACGCAGTATTTT
CDR3 protein: CASSSNPFLGTDTQYF

D gene: TRBD1
V gene: TRBV29-1
clone size: few
J gene: TRBJ1-2
CDR3 DNA: TGCAGCGTTGCCGGACAGGGGGCCTATGGCTACACCTTC
CDR3 protein: CSVAGQGAYGYTF

D gene: NA
V gene: TRBV6-2/TRBV6-3
clone size: many
J gene: TRBJ1-5
CDR3 DNA: TGTGCCAGCAGCCGTTACCGGGGGGCAAATCAGCCCCAGCATTTT
CDR3 protein: CASSRYRGANQPQHF

D gene: TRBD2
V gene: TRBV20-1
clone size: many
J gene: TRBJ2-1
CDR3 DNA: TGCAGTGCTGGAGGGACTAGCGGGCAAGAGAATGAGCAGTTCTTC
CDR3 protein: CSAGGTSGQENEQFF

D gene: NA
V gene: TRBV6-5
clone size: NA
J gene: TRBJ1-1
CDR3 DNA: TGTGCCAGCAGTAGATTGAACACTGAAGCTTTCTTT
CDR3 protein: CASSRLNTEAFF

D gene: TRBD1
V gene: TRBV5-1
clone size: few
J gene: TRBJ2-7
CDR3 DNA: TGCGCCAGCAGACAGGGGGCCTACGAGCAGTACTTC
CDR3 protein: CASRQGAYEQYF

D gene: TRBD2
V gene: TRBV28
clone size: NA
J gene: TRBJ2-7
CDR3 DNA: TGTGCCAGCAGCACCCTGGGAGGGAGAATCTACGAGCAGTACTTC
CDR3 protein: CASSTLGGRIYEQYF

D gene: NA
V gene: TRBV2
clone size: few
J gene: TRBJ2-6
CDR3 DNA: TGTGCCAGCAGTGAAGCGCTTCCCTCTGGGGCCAACGTCCTGACTTTC
CDR3 protein: CASSEALPSGANVLTF

D gene: NA
V gene: TRBV6-5
clone size: few
J gene: TRBJ2-1
CDR3 DNA: TGTGCCAGCAGTTACGGATTAGCCTATAGCTCCTACAATGAGCAGTTCTTC
CDR3 protein: CASSYGLAYSSYNEQFF

D gene: NA
V gene: TRBV18
clone size: NA
J gene: TRBJ2-5
CDR3 DNA: TGTGCCAGCTCACCATCAGAGACCCAGTACTTC
CDR3 protein: CASSPSETQYF

D gene: NA
V gene: TRBV15
clone size: many
J gene: TRBJ2-1
CDR3 DNA: TGTGCCACCGGACGGGAGTACAATGAGCAGTTCTTC
CDR3 protein: CATGREYNEQFF

D gene: NA
V gene: TRBV4-2
clone size: few
J gene: TRBJ2-5
CDR3 DNA: TGTGCCAGCAGTCAAGGGAGCCGAGAAGAGACCCAGTACTTC
CDR3 protein: CASSQGSREETQYF

D gene: NA
V gene: TRBV6-2/TRBV6-3
clone size: few
J gene: TRBJ2-7
CDR3 DNA: TGTGCCAGCGCCGGAGGGTGGTACTCCGAGCAGTACTTC
CDR3 protein: CASAGGWYSEQYF

D gene: NA
V gene: TRBV6-5
clone size: NA
J gene: TRBJ1-1
CDR3 DNA: TGTGCCAGCAGTTGGCAGGGCAGCATGAACACTGAAGCTTTCTTT
CDR3 protein: CASSWQGSMNTEAFF

D gene: TRBD1
V gene: TRBV5-5
clone size: many
J gene: TRBJ1-1
CDR3 DNA: TGTGCCAGCAGCTCTTCCGGGACAGGGGCTGAAGCTTTCTTT
CDR3 protein: CASSSSGTGAEAFF

D gene: NA
V gene: TRBV12-3/TRBV12-4
clone size: NA
J gene: TRBJ2-3
CDR3 DNA: TGTGCCAGCAGTTCAGTGGCTCCTAGCACAGATACGCAGTATTTT
CDR3 protein: CASSSVAPSTDTQYF

D gene: NA
V gene: TRBV7-2
clone size: many
J gene: TRBJ2-1
CDR3 DNA: TGTGCCAGCAGCCAAACTAGGGGGTGGCAGGGGAGGGGTGAGCAGTTCTTC
CDR3 protein: CASSQTRGWQGRGEQFF

D gene: TRBD1
V gene: TRBV29-1
clone size: few
J gene: TRBJ2-6
CDR3 DNA: TGCAGCGTTGAAGCCGGGACAGGGTTATCTGGGGCCAACGTCCTGACTTTC
CDR3 protein: CSVEAGTGLSGANVLTF

D gene: NA
V gene: TRBV29-1
clone size: NA
J gene: TRBJ1-5
CDR3 DNA: TGCAGCGTTGTTATGACAGGTGGGGGCAATCAGCCCCAGCATTTT
CDR3 protein: CSVVMTGGGNQPQHF

D gene: TRBD1
V gene: TRBV7-9
clone size: few
J gene: TRBJ1-2
CDR3 DNA: TGTGCCAGCAGCTTAATGGCAGGGGGCAGAATAGTCTACACCTTC
CDR3 protein: CASSLMAGGRIVYTF

D gene: NA
V gene: TRBV20-1
clone size: few
J gene: TRBJ2-7
CDR3 DNA: TGCAGTGCTAGAGCGGGAGCCACCCACGAGCAGTACTTC
CDR3 protein: CSARAGATHEQYF

D gene: NA
V gene: TRBV7-6
clone size: NA
J gene: TRBJ2-5
CDR3 DNA: TGTGCCAGCAGCGAAAGTTCTAGCTTTGGAGAGACCCAGTACTTC
CDR3 protein: CASSESSSFGETQYF

D gene: NA
V gene: TRBV4-3
clone size: few
J gene: TRBJ1-5
CDR3 DNA: TGCGCCAGCAGCCAAGATGCAGGGGGCAATCAGCCCCAGCATTTT
CDR3 protein: CASSQDAGGNQPQHF

D gene: NA
V gene: TRBV6-9
clone size: many
J gene: TRBJ1-5
CDR3 DNA: TGTGCCAGCAGTTATTCGGGGGGGTCCCAGCCCCAGCATTTT
CDR3 protein: CASSYSGGSQPQHF

D gene: TRBD1
V gene: TRBV18
clone size: few
J gene: TRBJ1-2
CDR3 DNA: TGTGCCAGCTCACCATCAAAGGACAGGTTGGGCAGCGGCTACACCTTC
CDR3 protein: CASSPSKDRLGSGYTF

D gene: NA
V gene: TRBV6-6
clone size: once
J gene: TRBJ2-3
CDR3 DNA: TGTGCCAGCAGCCCTCTCCGTCTGGCGGGAAGAGATACGCAGTATTTT
CDR3 protein: CASSPLRLAGRDTQYF

D gene: NA
V gene: TRBV6-5
clone size: many
J gene: TRBJ1-1
CDR3 DNA: TGTGCCAGCAGTACCGGGACAATAGGTCGCACTGAAGCTTTCTTT
CDR3 protein: CASSTGTIGRTEAFF

D gene: TRBD1
V gene: TRBV5-1
clone size: many
J gene: TRBJ1-1
CDR3 DNA: TGCGCCAGCAGCTTGCCCGGGACAGGCACTGAAGCTTTCTTT
CDR3 protein: CASSLPGTGTEAFF

D gene: TRBD1
V gene: TRBV29-1
clone size: many
J gene: TRBJ1-2
CDR3 DNA: TGCAGCGTTGAATGGGTGACAGGGGGCGTGGATGGCTACACCTTC
CDR3 protein: CSVEWVTGGVDGYTF

D gene: TRBD2
V gene: TRBV29-1
clone size: few
J gene: TRBJ2-1
CDR3 DNA: TGCAGCGCTGTGGGACTAGCCATACCCAATGAGCAGTTCTTC
CDR3 protein: CSAVGLAIPNEQFF

D gene: TRBD2
V gene: TRBV7-9
clone size: NA
J gene: TRBJ2-7
CDR3 DNA: TGTGCCAGCAGCTTATCCGGGACTAGCGGCCCCCTCGAGCAGTACTTC
CDR3 protein: CASSLSGTSGPLEQYF

D gene: NA
V gene: TRBV2
clone size: many
J gene: TRBJ1-2
CDR3 DNA: TGTGCCAGCAGTGTCGGGCCTAACTATGGCTACACCTTC
CDR3 protein: CASSVGPNYGYTF

D gene: TRBD1
V gene: TRBV6-1
clone size: few
J gene: TRBJ2-7
CDR3 DNA: TGTGCCAGCAGGATAGGACAGGGCGGAGTCTACGAGCAGTACTTC
CDR3 protein: CASRIGQGGVYEQYF

D gene: NA
V gene: TRBV10-3
clone size: NA
J gene: TRBJ2-1
CDR3 DNA: TGTGCCATCAGTGTAGACTTAACCTACAATGAGCAGTTCTTC
CDR3 protein: CAISVDLTYNEQFF

D gene: NA
V gene: TRBV5-4
clone size: few
J gene: TRBJ2-3
CDR3 DNA: TGTGCCAGCAGCAAGGGAGGTACTAGCACAGATACGCAGTATTTT
CDR3 protein: CASSKGGTSTDTQYF

D gene: NA
V gene: TRBV7-2
clone size: many
J gene: TRBJ1-1
CDR3 DNA: TGTGCCAGCAGCTTAGAGCTATACACGGGGAACACTGAAGCTTTCTTT
CDR3 protein: CASSLELYTGNTEAFF

D gene: TRBD2
V gene: TRBV6-5
clone size: NA
J gene: TRBJ2-2
CDR3 DNA: TGTGCCAGCAGGCCTCCAAGCGGGAGGGTCACCGGGGAGCTGTTTTTT
CDR3 protein: CASRPPSGRVTGELFF

D gene: TRBD1
V gene: TRBV5-1
clone size: many
J gene: TRBJ1-6
CDR3 DNA: TGCGCCAGCAGCGTGGGGACAGCCAACAATTCACCCCTCCACTTT
CDR3 protein: CASSVGTANNSPLHF

D gene: TRBD1
V gene: TRBV29-1
clone size: NA
J gene: TRBJ2-3
CDR3 DNA: TGCAGCGTTGTGACAGGGTCAGATACGCAGTATTTT
CDR3 protein: CSVVTGSDTQYF

D gene: NA
V gene: TRBV19
clone size: few
J gene: TRBJ2-3
CDR3 DNA: TGTGCCAGTAGGCAGGGACCAAGCACAGATACGCAGTATTTT
CDR3 protein: CASRQGPSTDTQYF

D gene: TRBD2
V gene: TRBV6-2/TRBV6-3
clone size: NA
J gene: TRBJ2-3
CDR3 DNA: TGTGCCACCTTCGGACTAGCGGACACAGATACGCAGTATTTT
CDR3 protein: CATFGLADTDTQYF

D gene: NA
V gene: TRBV14
clone size: few
J gene: TRBJ2-1
CDR3 DNA: TGTGCCAGCAGCCTGCCTCATAGGGCCTCCTACAATGAGCAGTTCTTC
CDR3 protein: CASSLPHRASYNEQFF

D gene: NA
V gene: TRBV29-1
clone size: NA
J gene: TRBJ2-5
CDR3 DNA: TGCAGCGTTGAAGATAGGGGCAGCCCATCGGAGACCCAGTACTTC
CDR3 protein: CSVEDRGSPSETQYF

D gene: NA
V gene: TRBV5-1
clone size: NA
J gene: TRBJ1-4
CDR3 DNA: TGCGCCAGCAGCTTGGCGGGGGGAGGAGGAACTAATGAAAAACTGTTTTTT
CDR3 protein: CASSLAGGGGTNEKLFF

D gene: TRBD1
V gene: TRBV4-1
clone size: NA
J gene: TRBJ2-3
CDR3 DNA: TGCGCCAGCAGCCAACCTGGGACAGGTAAAGATACGCAGTATTTT
CDR3 protein: CASSQPGTGKDTQYF